The 15 T cell receptor beta chains presented below share a single source sample, sequenced in a study of cytomegalovirus exposure and HLA in healthy donors. PCR used 60 Vbeta primers and 13 Jbeta primers. Profiling relied on immunoSEQ multiplex PCR, and the TCRdb table lists in-frame clones only, not all of them. This repertoire comprises 56,000 or so clones; its ten largest clones make up roughly a quarter. Sample: PBMCs. The receptors here all came from a middle-aged man in good health and CMV-seropositive.

The gene calls are TRBV6-5 and TRBJ2-5; 7 bases are a match to TRBD2. The V gene end was trimmed by 2 bases and the J gene end by 3 bases; junction bases not matched to a gene: 9. There are 16 residues in the CDR3. In germline, CDR1 is MNHEY, CDR2 SVGAGI. CDR3 bases: TGTGCCAGCAGTTACGGGAGGGGTGTCGACAAAGAGACCCAGTACTTC. Translation gives CASSYGRGVDKETQYF.

The DNA for the CDR3 is TGCAGCGTTGGGACAGCTATGAACACTGAAGCTTTCTTT. Translation: CSVGTAMNTEAFF. This sequence joins TRBV29-1 and TRBJ1-1; a weak D match, TRBD1 (6 bases). The V end lost 4 bases, the J end lost 0 bases, and 9 bases lay between the germline ends. The germline CDR1 and CDR2 sequences are SQVTM and ANQGSEA. The CDR3 runs 13 residues.

The chain employs TRBV19 and TRBJ2-1; tentatively, D is TRBD2 (6 bases). With 0 bases removed from V and 4 bases from J, the gap between germline ends came to 13 bases. This CDR3 comprises 16 residues. CDR1 is LNHDA, CDR2 SQIVND, per germline (reference sequence). This chain's CDR3 is CASSIEEYGGYNEQFF. DNA of the CDR3: TGTGCCAGTAGTATAGAGGAGTACGGGGGATACAATGAGCAGTTCTTC.

The gene calls are TRBV9 and TRBJ1-5; D perhaps matches TRBD1 (5 bases). The CDR3 runs to 15 residues. With 0 bases removed from V and 3 bases from J, the gap between germline ends came to 10 bases. CDR1 and CDR2 from the germline V gene are SGDLS and YYNGEE. The CDR3 protein is CASSVGVGDNQPQHF. CDR3 DNA sequence: TGTGCCAGCAGCGTAGGGGTAGGGGACAATCAGCCCCAGCATTTT.

This sequence joins TRBV7-3 and TRBJ2-4; TRBD2 might be the D (6 bases). V was cut by 4 bases and J by 8 bases, with 12 bases left in between. Per germline, CDR1 SGHTA and CDR2 FQGTGA. The CDR3 has 13 amino acids. CDR3 in amino acids: CASSSTGEDIQYF. The CDR3 DNA reads TGTGCCAGCAGCTCAACGGGGGAGGACATTCAGTACTTC.

V is TRBV4-2 and J is TRBJ2-2; 7 nucleotides match TRBD2. The CDR3 contains 18 residues. The V gene's germline CDR1 is LGHNA and CDR2 YNFKEQ. The V segment lost 4 bases and the J segment 2 bases; nucleotides outside the gene matches: 13. The CDR3 is CASSRGRGRALNTGELFF. The DNA of the CDR3 is TGTGCCAGCAGCCGAGGTCGGGGGAGGGCCCTCAACACCGGGGAGCTGTTTTTT.

The CDR3 DNA reads TGTGCCAGCTCACCCGGGACCTACGAGCAGTACTTC. It yields the protein CASSPGTYEQYF. The chain combines TRBV18 with TRBJ2-7; D perhaps matches TRBD2 (5 bases). CDR3 length: 12 amino acids. CDR1 is KGHSH, CDR2 LQKENI, per germline. V lost 3 bases and J lost 2, with 5 bases in between.

The chain recombines TRBV5-6 with TRBJ2-1; D may be TRBD2 (6 bases). CDR1 SGHDT and CDR2 YYEEEE come from the germline V gene. V lost 4 bases and J 2 bases, leaving 19 bases between the germline ends. This CDR3 has 17 amino acids. The CDR3 sequence: CASSIKALGLTYNEQFF. CDR3 DNA sequence: TGTGCCAGCAGCATAAAGGCCCTGGGACTTACCTACAATGAGCAGTTCTTC.

The chain carries TRBV7-2 and TRBJ2-4, with TRBD1 matching 7 bases. After removal of 5 bases from V and 0 bases from J, the junction contained 7 bases not matched to a gene. Germline assignment: CDR1 SGHTA and CDR2 FQGNSA. This CDR3 has 16 residues. Here the CDR3 reads CASSATGIGAKNIQYF. The CDR3 DNA sequence: TGTGCCAGCAGCGCGACAGGGATTGGAGCCAAAAACATTCAGTACTTC.

The genes are TRBV5-1 and TRBJ2-5; tentative D call: TRBD2 (6 bases). The CDR3 runs to 12 residues. Trimming pared 5 bases from V and 5 bases from J, leaving 10 bases between. Germline V lookup: CDR1 SGHRS, CDR2 YFSETQ. The DNA of the CDR3 is TGCGCCAGCAGACCGGAGGGGGAGACCCAGTACTTC. Translated, it gives CASRPEGETQYF. Full variable domain (rest looked up from reference TRBV5-1 and TRBJ2-5): KAGVTQTPRYLIKTRGQQVTLSCSPISGHRSVSWYQQTPGQGLQFLFEYFSETQRNKGNFPGRFSGRQFSNSRSEMNVSTLELGDSALYLCASRPEGETQYFGPGTRLLVL.

This chain links TRBV29-1 with TRBJ2-5; weak D call: TRBD1 (6 bases). This CDR3 is 14 amino acids long. Germline V gives CDR1 SQVTM, CDR2 ANQGSEA. Between the trimmed V and J ends, which lost 0 bases and 5 bases, there was a span of 13 bases. DNA of the CDR3: TGCAGCGTTGAAGACAGGGGTTCGTGGGAGACCCAGTACTTC. Encoded protein: CSVEDRGSWETQYF.

The gene calls are TRBV4-1 and TRBJ2-3; the match to TRBD2 covers 10 bases. The CDR3 sequence is 15 residues long. After removal of 2 bases from V and 3 bases from J, the junction contained 2 bases not matched to a gene. CDR1 and CDR2 from the germline V gene are MGHRA and YSYEKL. CDR3 protein: CASSQLAGVTDTQYF. The CDR3 DNA reads TGCGCCAGCAGCCAACTAGCGGGAGTGACAGATACGCAGTATTTT.

V is TRBV28 and J is TRBJ2-7; 10 nucleotides agree with TRBD2. Germline lookup yields CDR1 MDHEN and CDR2 SYDVKM. V lost 4 bases and J lost 0; bases outside the gene matches: 6. The CDR3 is 16 amino acids. CDR3 sequence: CASSSSSGGSSYEQYF. The CDR3 coding sequence is TGTGCCAGCAGTTCTTCTAGCGGGGGAAGCTCCTACGAGCAGTACTTC.

The chain joins TRBV9 to TRBJ2-1; the D is unclear. The length of the CDR3 is 15 residues. The germline V gene encodes CDR1 SGDLS and CDR2 YYNGEE. V was pared by 1 base and J by 4 bases, with 12 bases between. The CDR3 DNA follows: TGTGCCAGCAGCGTATTGTATCAGTCTTACAATGAGCAGTTCTTC. Its protein is CASSVLYQSYNEQFF.

The rearrangement joins TRBV27 to TRBJ2-7; D is ambiguous. V was shortened by 3 bases and J by 3 bases, with 12 bases between the two germline ends. The germline V gene encodes CDR1 MNHEY and CDR2 SMNVEV (reference sequence). CDR3 length equals 14 residues. The CDR3 DNA reads TGTGCCAGCAGTTTGTCACTAAGAATCTACGAGCAGTACTTC. Encoded protein: CASSLSLRIYEQYF.